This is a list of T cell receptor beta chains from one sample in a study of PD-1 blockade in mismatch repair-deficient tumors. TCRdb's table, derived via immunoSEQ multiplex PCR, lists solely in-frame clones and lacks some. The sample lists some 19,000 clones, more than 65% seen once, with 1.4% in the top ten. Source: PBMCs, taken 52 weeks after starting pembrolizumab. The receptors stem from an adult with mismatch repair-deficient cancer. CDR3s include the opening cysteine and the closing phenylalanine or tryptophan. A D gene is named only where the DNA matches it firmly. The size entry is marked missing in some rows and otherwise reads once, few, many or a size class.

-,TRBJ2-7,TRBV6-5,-,CASSYPGNRHEQYF,TGTGCCAGCAGTTACCCAGGGAATAGGCACGAGCAGTACTTC
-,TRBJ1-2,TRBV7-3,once,CASSLSPTLGGYTF,TGTGCCAGCAGCTTAAGTCCTACCCTCGGTGGCTACACCTTC
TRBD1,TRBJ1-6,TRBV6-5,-,CASSYSNRGESPLHF,TGTGCCAGCAGTTACTCGAACAGGGGAGAGTCACCCCTCCACTTT
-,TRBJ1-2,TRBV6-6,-,CASSYTANYGYTF,TGTGCCAGCAGTTACACAGCCAACTATGGCTACACCTTC
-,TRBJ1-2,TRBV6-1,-,CASTESGDGYGYTF,TGTGCCAGCACGGAGTCAGGGGACGGCTATGGCTACACCTTC
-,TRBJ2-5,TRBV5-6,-,CASSADSPWETQYF,TGTGCCAGCAGCGCGGACTCCCCTTGGGAGACCCAGTACTTC
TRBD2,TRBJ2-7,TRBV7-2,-,CASSPRTSGISEQYF,TGTGCCAGCAGCCCCCGGACTAGCGGGATAAGTGAGCAGTACTTC
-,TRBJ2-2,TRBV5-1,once,CASSPKNTGELFF,TGCGCCAGCAGCCCCAAGAACACCGGGGAGCTGTTTTTT
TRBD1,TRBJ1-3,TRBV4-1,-,CASSHPLYGTGGNTIYF,TGCGCCAGCAGCCATCCTCTCTACGGGACAGGGGGAAACACCATATATTTT
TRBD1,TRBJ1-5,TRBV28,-,CASSLLGGQGGQPQHF,TGTGCCAGCAGTTTACTTGGGGGACAGGGCGGTCAGCCCCAGCATTTT
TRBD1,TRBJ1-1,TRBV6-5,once,CASSSGTGTTEAFF,TGTGCCAGCAGTTCCGGGACAGGGACTACTGAAGCTTTCTTT
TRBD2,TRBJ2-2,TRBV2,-,CASSETSGLYTGELFF,TGTGCCAGCAGTGAGACTAGCGGTCTTTATACCGGGGAGCTGTTTTTT
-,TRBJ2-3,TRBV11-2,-,CASSLNAVDTQYF,TGTGCCAGCAGCTTAAATGCAGTAGATACGCAGTATTTT
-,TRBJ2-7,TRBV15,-,CATSREQANNYYDYGVKGEQYF,TGTGCCACCAGCAGAGAACAAGCAAACAACTATTATGACTACGGGGTTAAAGGCGAGCAGTACTTC
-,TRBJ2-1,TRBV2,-,CASSFRDNEQFF,TGTGCCAGCAGCTTCCGGGACAATGAGCAGTTCTTC
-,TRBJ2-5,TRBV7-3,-,CASSPGGGVQTQYF,TGTGCCAGCAGCCCTGGGGGGGGCGTGCAGACCCAGTACTTC
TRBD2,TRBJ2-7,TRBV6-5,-,CASWRAGGVYEQYF,TGTGCCAGCTGGAGGGCGGGAGGGGTCTACGAGCAGTACTTC
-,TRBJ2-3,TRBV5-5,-,CASSLEQRADTQYF,TGTGCCAGCAGCTTGGAGCAGCGGGCAGATACGCAGTATTTT
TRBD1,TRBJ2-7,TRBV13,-,CASSLQGQGAYEQYF,TGTGCCAGCAGCTTACAGGGACAGGGGGCTTACGAGCAGTACTTC
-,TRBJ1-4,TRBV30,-,CAWSVQNEKLFF,TGTGCCTGGAGTGTCCAAAATGAAAAACTGTTTTTT
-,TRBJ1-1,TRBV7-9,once,CASSLGGVNTEAFF,TGTGCCAGCAGCTTAGGGGGGGTAAACACTGAAGCTTTCTTT
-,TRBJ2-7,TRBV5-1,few,CASSKSAAAYEQYF,TGCGCCAGCAGCAAGTCGGCGGCGGCCTACGAGCAGTACTTC
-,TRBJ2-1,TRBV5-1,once,CASSLVPNTYNEQFF,TGCGCCAGCAGCTTGGTACCCAACACCTACAATGAGCAGTTCTTC
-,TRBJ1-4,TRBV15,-,CATSRGVEISTNEKLFF,TGTGCCACCAGCAGAGGGGTGGAGATCTCAACTAATGAAAAACTGTTTTTT
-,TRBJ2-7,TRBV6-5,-,CASSYGVEQYF,TGTGCCAGCAGTTATGGAGTCGAGCAGTACTTC
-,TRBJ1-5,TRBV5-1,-,CASSLSQGNQPQHF,TGCGCCAGCAGCTTGTCGCAGGGCAATCAGCCCCAGCATTTT
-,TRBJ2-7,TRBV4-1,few,CASSQVLGRGPYEQYF,TGCGCCAGCAGCCAAGTCTTAGGGCGGGGGCCCTACGAGCAGTACTTC
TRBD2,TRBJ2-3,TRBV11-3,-,CASRGFSGSYTDTQYF,TGTGCCAGCAGGGGATTTAGCGGGAGCTACACAGATACGCAGTATTTT
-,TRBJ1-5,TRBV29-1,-,CSVGRARDQPQHF,TGCAGCGTGGGGAGGGCGCGAGATCAGCCCCAGCATTTT
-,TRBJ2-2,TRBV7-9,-,CASSLALGTQHTGELFF,TGTGCCAGCAGCTTAGCGCTAGGGACACAACACACCGGGGAGCTGTTTTTT
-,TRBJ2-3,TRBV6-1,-,CASSRPAGTDTQYF,TGTGCCAGCAGTCGCCCAGCGGGCACAGATACGCAGTATTTT
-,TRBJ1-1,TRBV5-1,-,CASSFTGRDTEAFF,TGCGCCAGCAGCTTCACAGGGAGGGACACTGAAGCTTTCTTT
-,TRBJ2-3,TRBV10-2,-,CASRGLSTDTQYF,TGCGCCAGCAGGGGGCTAAGCACAGATACGCAGTATTTT
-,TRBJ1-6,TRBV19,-,CASSRLLQNSPLHF,TGTGCCAGTTCCAGACTCCTGCAGAATTCACCCCTCCACTTT
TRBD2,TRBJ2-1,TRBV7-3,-,CASSSRTSGLLSSYNEQFF,TGTGCCAGCAGCTCCCGGACTAGCGGGCTATTAAGCTCCTACAATGAGCAGTTCTTC
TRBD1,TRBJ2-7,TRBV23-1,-,CASSPADRGDEQYF,TGCGCCAGCAGTCCAGCGGACAGGGGTGACGAGCAGTACTTC
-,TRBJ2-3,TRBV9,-,CASSLSGGGADTQYF,TGTGCCAGCAGCCTGAGCGGAGGCGGCGCAGATACGCAGTATTTT
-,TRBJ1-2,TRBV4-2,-,CASSQEAGGNYGYTF,TGTGCCAGCAGCCAAGAAGCCGGCGGGAACTATGGCTACACCTTC
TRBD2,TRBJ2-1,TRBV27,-,CASSLLTSGRKNEQFF,TGTGCCAGCAGTTTGTTGACTAGCGGGAGGAAGAATGAGCAGTTCTTC
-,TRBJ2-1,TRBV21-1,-,CARAPTGLVVVDEQFF,TGTGCCCGGGCACCGACGGGACTAGTTGTGGTGGATGAGCAGTTCTTC
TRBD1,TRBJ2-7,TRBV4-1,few,CASSQLTGLYEQYF,TGCGCCAGCAGCCAACTGACAGGGCTCTACGAGCAGTACTTC
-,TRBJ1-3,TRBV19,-,CASSLFRAGSSGNTIYF,TGTGCCAGTAGTCTCTTCAGGGCCGGGTCCTCTGGAAACACCATATATTTT
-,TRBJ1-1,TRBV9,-,CASSVAVNTEAFF,TGTGCCAGCAGCGTAGCGGTGAACACTGAAGCTTTCTTT
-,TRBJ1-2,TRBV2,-,CASSEAPGSYGYTF,TGTGCCAGCAGTGAAGCCCCAGGATCCTATGGCTACACCTTC
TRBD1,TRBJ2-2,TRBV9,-,CASTSGGSHTGELFF,TGTGCCAGCACCTCAGGGGGCAGTCACACCGGGGAGCTGTTTTTT
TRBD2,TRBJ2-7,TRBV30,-,CAWSFTSGRDEQYF,TGTGCCTGGAGTTTCACTAGCGGGAGGGACGAGCAGTACTTC
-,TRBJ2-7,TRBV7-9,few,CASSNRDKGFPYEQYF,TGTGCCAGCAGCAACCGGGACAAGGGGTTCCCCTACGAGCAGTACTTC
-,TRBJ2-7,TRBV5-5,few,CASSSGTYAYEQYF,TGTGCCAGCAGCTCCGGGACATACGCCTACGAGCAGTACTTC
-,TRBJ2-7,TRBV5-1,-,CASSFSAGRYYEQYF,TGCGCCAGCAGCTTCTCGGCAGGGCGATACTACGAGCAGTACTTC
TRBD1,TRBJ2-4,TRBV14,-,CASSRTGAKNIQYF,TGTGCCAGCAGCAGGACAGGAGCCAAAAACATTCAGTACTTC